These 3 T cell receptor beta chains were all obtained from the same sample, sequenced in a study of shared clonotypes between healthy human individuals. Profiling relied on immunoSEQ multiplex PCR, and the TCRdb table lists in-frame clones only, not all of them. The sample consists of 1.4 million or so clones, 97% to 99% of them appearing once. Sequenced input: naive CD4+ T cells sorted from blood. Regarding subset: CD45RA+ positively selected. The receptors were sampled from a man aged 25-45 years in good health.

This chain connects TRBV5-4 to TRBJ1-2, with D perhaps TRBD1 (6 bases). Germline assignment: CDR1 SGHNT and CDR2 YYREEE (reference sequence). The CDR3 sequence is 13 residues long. V lost 4 bases, J lost 5 bases, and 12 bases lay in between. The CDR3 sequence: CASSEDREYGYTF. The CDR3 region has the DNA TGTGCCAGCAGCGAGGACAGAGAGTATGGCTACACCTTC.

The V gene is TRBV6-5, the J gene TRBJ2-7; D may be TRBD2 (6 bases). Germline V gene sequence: CDR1 MNHEY, CDR2 SVGAGI. The CDR3 has 13 amino acids. V lost 4 bases to trimming and J lost 2 bases, with 9 bases between them. The CDR3: CASSLGLPYEQYF. CDR3 sequence (DNA): TGTGCCAGCAGTTTAGGACTACCCTACGAGCAGTACTTC.

This clone was recorded only once. The gene calls are TRBV6-1 and TRBJ1-2; no clear D gene. The CDR3 runs 14 residues. Trimming took off 4 bases at V and 5 bases at J, with 14 bases between the two ends. Germline CDR1 reads MNHNS; CDR2 reads SASEGT. CDR3 sequence reads: CASSARTLPYGYTF. The CDR3 coding sequence is TGTGCCAGCAGTGCGAGGACTCTGCCTTATGGCTACACCTTC.